These 21 T cell receptor beta chains were sequenced from one sample in a study of Graves' ophthalmopathy and Graves' hyperthyroidism. Amplifying from RNA transcripts, the study obtained TCR beta CDR3 regions. Second-round multiplex PCR followed a first-round RT-PCR using HTBI primers. TCRdb redid the calling of the multiplex PCR reads with MiXCR, one entry per CDR3 protein. The data hold about 620,000 distinct CDR3 sequences, with around a fifth observed a single time. The sequenced sample was peripheral blood. These receptors originate from a woman younger than 35 with stable Graves' hyperthyroidism. Some clones in this sample may be carry-over from other donors' samples.

Only a few counts were recorded for this clonotype. This sequence joins TRBV28 and TRBJ1-2; 9 bases map to TRBD1. The CDR3 loop spans 15 amino acids. Per the germline V gene, CDR1 is MDHEN and CDR2 is SYDVKM. V dropped 6 bases and J dropped 3; count of bases not matched to a gene: 8. The CDR3 DNA follows: TGTGCCAGCAGCAACTACAGGGGGCCATACTATGGCTACACCTTC. As protein: CASSNYRGPYYGYTF.

This clonotype was counted many times. This sequence joins TRBV6-1 and TRBJ2-5; D possibly corresponds to TRBD2 (6 bases). This CDR3 has 16 amino acids. The ends were cut back, 5 bases at V and 1 base at J, with 17 bases in the middle. From germline, CDR1 is MNHNS and CDR2 SASEGT. The CDR3 DNA reads as TGTGCCAGCAGTACCGGGGGTGGCGGAACCCAAGAGACCCAGTACTTC. It yields the protein CASSTGGGGTQETQYF.

The chain employs TRBV12-3 or TRBV12-4 and TRBJ1-1, with D hard to call. CDR3 length equals 14 residues. Deletions cut 5 bases from V and 0 bases from J, with 10 bases between. This chain's CDR3 is CASSTQYMNTEAFF. In nucleotides, the CDR3 is TGTGCCAGCAGTACCCAATACATGAACACTGAAGCTTTCTTT.

This clonotype appeared a few times. This may stem from a read error, because a much larger clone lies one nucleotide away. This chain links TRBV30 with TRBJ1-1; 8 bases align to TRBD1. V shed 8 bases, J shed 5 bases, and the junction held 13 bases outside the gene matches. The length of the CDR3 is 14 residues. Germline CDR1 is GTSNPN and CDR2 is SVGIG (reference sequence). CDR3 DNA: TGTGCCCTCCCAAGGACAGGGAAAAAAACTGAAGCTTTCTTT. This codes for CALPRTGKKTEAFF.

In its sample, this clonotype was seen a few times. The rearrangement uses TRBV6-1 and TRBJ2-2; 7 nucleotides match TRBD2. CDR1 is MNHNS and CDR2 is SASEGT in the germline V gene. Trimming took 3 bases from V and 6 from J; bases not matched to a gene: 13. This CDR3 is built from 17 residues. The CDR3 protein is CASSEKVAGSGSGELFF. For the CDR3, the DNA is TGTGCCAGCAGTGAGAAGGTAGCGGGCTCCGGGTCCGGGGAGCTGTTTTTT.

In its sample, this clonotype was seen a few times. The chain employs TRBV15 and TRBJ2-5, with 9 bases identical to TRBD1. With 0 bases clipped from V and 5 bases from J, the junction kept 1 base outside the gene matches. There are 14 residues in the CDR3. Per the germline V gene, CDR1 is LNHNV and CDR2 is YYDKDF (reference sequence). In DNA form, the CDR3 reads TGTGCCACCAGCAGAGATACAGGGGGCGAGACCCAGTACTTC. Its protein is CATSRDTGGETQYF.

This clonotype came up a few times. The chain has TRBV7-9 and TRBJ2-7; D gene uncertain. V gave up 5 bases and J gave up 5 bases, with 16 bases separating them. Germline CDR1 is SEHNR and CDR2 is FQNEAQ (reference sequence). The CDR3 loop spans 14 amino acids. CDR3 nucleotides: TGTGCCAGCAGCCCGGAAGGACCCCCCCACGAGCAGTACTTC. As protein: CASSPEGPPHEQYF.

The chain is built from TRBV4-1 and TRBJ1-2; maybe TRBD1 (5 bases). V lost 1 base and J 8 bases, leaving 14 bases between the germline ends. This CDR3 region has 14 residues. In germline, CDR1 is MGHRA, CDR2 YSYEKL. The CDR3 DNA reads TGCGCCAGCAGCCAAGTGGCCGGGGGAGGCGGCTACACCTTC. Protein: CASSQVAGGGGYTF.

As concerns this clonotype: The final CDR3 position lacks the conserved phenylalanine or tryptophan, pointing to a likely read error. The DNA is omitted, as the CDR3 cannot be located on it reliably, and the CDR3 follows TCRdb's listing. The rearrangement uses TRBV30 and TRBJ1-1; no DNA check was done on the table's D call, TRBD1. The CDR3 adds up to 13 amino acids, both ends counted. The germline V gene encodes CDR1 GTSNPN and CDR2 SVGIG (reference sequence). This CDR3 reads CAWGDGTNTEACL.

This clonotype was recorded only once. CDR3 region: CATSRGTSGEAFF. The CDR3 nucleotides are TGTGCCACCAGCAGAGGGACTTCGGGTGAAGCTTTCTTT. The J gene is TRBJ1-1, the V gene TRBV15; unclear D gene. The germline V gene encodes CDR1 LNHNV and CDR2 YYDKDF (reference sequence). This CDR3 region has 13 residues. Trimming pared 1 base from V and 7 bases from J, leaving 10 bases between.

V and J are TRBV6-1 and TRBJ2-2; perhaps TRBD1 as D (7 bases). Germline V gene lookup returns CDR1 MNHNS and CDR2 SASEGT. The CDR3 is 16 amino acids. Deletions cut 6 bases from V and 0 bases from J, with 14 bases between. CDR3 DNA: TGTGCCAGCAGCCGCCAGGGGGGCACGAACACCGGGGAGCTGTTTTTT. It specifies CASSRQGGTNTGELFF.

The chain carries TRBV12-3 or TRBV12-4 and TRBJ2-7; D remains ambiguous. The CDR3 runs to 13 residues. Deletions cut 3 bases from V and 5 bases from J, with 11 bases between. The CDR3 sequence is CASSLARDDEQYF. DNA of the CDR3: TGTGCCAGCAGTTTGGCCAGAGACGACGAGCAGTACTTC.

The V and J genes are TRBV19 and TRBJ2-7, with 8 bases lining up with TRBD1. The V gene end was trimmed by 3 bases and the J gene end by 5 bases; junction bases not matched to a gene: 6. Per the germline V gene, CDR1 is LNHDA and CDR2 is SQIVND (reference sequence). The length of the CDR3 is 14 residues. DNA of the CDR3: TGTGCCAGTAGTATTGGACAGGGCTTCGACGAGCAGTACTTC. Its protein product is CASSIGQGFDEQYF.

V gene TRBV6-5 combines with J gene TRBJ2-6; unclear D gene. The CDR3 length is 15 residues. V was shortened by 0 bases and J by 9 bases, with 12 bases between the two germline ends. The germline V gene has CDR1 MNHEY and CDR2 SVGAGI. CDR3 protein: CASSYSKRVVNVLTF. The CDR3 DNA reads as TGTGCCAGCAGTTACTCGAAAAGGGTGGTCAACGTCCTGACTTTC.

This clonotype was detected a few times. The V and J genes are TRBV12-3 or TRBV12-4 and TRBJ1-5, with 12 bases identical to TRBD1. This CDR3 comprises 17 residues. Trimming cost V 5 bases and J 1 base; bases outside gene matches: 6. The CDR3 spells CASSPGTGGTSNQPQHF. CDR3 nucleotides: TGTGCCAGCAGTCCCGGGACAGGGGGCACAAGCAATCAGCCCCAGCATTTT.

The table lists this clonotype with many counts. The CDR3 loop is CSVEISSYEQYF. CDR3 nucleotide sequence: TGCAGCGTTGAAATTAGTTCCTACGAGCAGTACTTC. The chain uses TRBV29-1 and TRBJ2-7; D call uncertain. V lost 2 bases, J lost 1 base, and 6 bases lay in between. CDR3 length: 12 amino acids. Per the germline V gene, CDR1 is SQVTM and CDR2 is ANQGSEA.

Notes on this clonotype: The CDR3 does not close with the conserved phenylalanine or tryptophan, likely indicating a read error. The CDR3 loop reads CASRAGTSGTSSYEQYY. The CDR3 DNA reads TGTGCCAGCAGAGCGGGGACTAGCGGGACCAGCTCCTACGAGCAGTACTAC. V gene TRBV11-2 combines with J gene TRBJ2-7, with 13 positions matching TRBD2. The CDR3 is 17 amino acids. Per germline, CDR1 SGHAT and CDR2 FQNNGV. V was pared by 6 bases and J by 0 bases, with 8 bases of the junction left unmatched.

This clonotype showed up many times. CDR3 nucleotide sequence: TGTGCCAGCAGCCAGACGGGACAGGCCTACTACGAGCAGTACTTC. Translation gives CASSQTGQAYYEQYF. V and J are TRBV3-1 and TRBJ2-7; 8 nucleotides line up with TRBD1. Trimming cost V 3 bases and J 3 bases; bases outside gene matches: 7. This CDR3 is 15 amino acids long. Germline CDR1 is LGHDT and CDR2 is YNNKEL (reference sequence).

This clonotype has a count of ten or more. The junction does not match germline at one end; this may be a read error. This chain links TRBV12-3 or TRBV12-4 with TRBJ1-1; D call uncertain. The CDR3 has 13 residues. CDR3 DNA: TGTGCCAGCAGCTTAGAGTTGAACACTGAAGCTTTCTTT. This sequence encodes CASSLELNTEAFF.

This clonotype was observed at least ten times. The genes are TRBV27 and TRBJ2-2; D may be TRBD1 (6 bases). The V and J ends lost 9 bases and 0 bases respectively, with 20 bases between them. The germline CDR1 and CDR2 sequences are MNHEY and SMNVEV (reference sequence). CDR3 length equals 17 residues. The CDR3 region is CARVRAHTGTNTGELFF. In DNA, the CDR3 is TGTGCCAGGGTCAGGGCACACACAGGGACGAACACCGGGGAGCTGTTTTTT.

This clonotype was seen many times. This chain connects TRBV12-3 or TRBV12-4 to TRBJ1-2; tentative D call: TRBD1 (6 bases). The germline V and J ends were trimmed by 3 bases and 4 bases, with 12 bases remaining between them. This CDR3 region has 14 residues. The CDR3 loop is CASSLAGQPYGYTF. CDR3 nucleotide sequence: TGTGCCAGCAGTTTGGCCGGACAGCCCTATGGCTACACCTTC.